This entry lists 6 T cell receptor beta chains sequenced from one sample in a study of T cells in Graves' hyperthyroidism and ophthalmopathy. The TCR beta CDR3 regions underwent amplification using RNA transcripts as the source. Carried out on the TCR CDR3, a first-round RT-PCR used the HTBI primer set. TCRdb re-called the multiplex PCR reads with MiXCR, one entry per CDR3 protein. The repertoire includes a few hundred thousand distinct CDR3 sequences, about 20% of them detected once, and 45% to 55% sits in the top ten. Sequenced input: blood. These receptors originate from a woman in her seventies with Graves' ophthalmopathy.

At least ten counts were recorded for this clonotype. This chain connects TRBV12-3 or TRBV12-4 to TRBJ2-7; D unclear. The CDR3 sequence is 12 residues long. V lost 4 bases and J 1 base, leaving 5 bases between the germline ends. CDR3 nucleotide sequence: TGTGCCAGCAGTTACTTGTCCTACGAGCAGTACTTC. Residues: CASSYLSYEQYF.

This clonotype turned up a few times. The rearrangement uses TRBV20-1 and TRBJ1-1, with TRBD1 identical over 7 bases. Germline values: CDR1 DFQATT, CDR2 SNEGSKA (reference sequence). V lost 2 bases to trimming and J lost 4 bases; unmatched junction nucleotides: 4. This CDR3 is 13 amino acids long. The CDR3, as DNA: TGCAGTGCTAGACAGGGGGGAGGCACTGAAGCTTTCTTT. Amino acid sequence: CSARQGGGTEAFF.

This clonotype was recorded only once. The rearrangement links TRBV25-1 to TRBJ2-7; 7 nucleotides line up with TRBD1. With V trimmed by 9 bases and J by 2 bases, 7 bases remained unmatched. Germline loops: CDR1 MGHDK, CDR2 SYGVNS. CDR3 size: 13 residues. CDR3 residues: CASNRGSAYEQYF. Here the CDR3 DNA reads TGTGCCAGTAACAGGGGATCAGCCTACGAGCAGTACTTC.

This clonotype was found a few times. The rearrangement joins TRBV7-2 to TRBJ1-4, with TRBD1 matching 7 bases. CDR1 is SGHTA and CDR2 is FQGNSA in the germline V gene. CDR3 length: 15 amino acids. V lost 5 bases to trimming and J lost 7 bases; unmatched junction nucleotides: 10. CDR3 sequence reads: CASSPSARGLEKLFF. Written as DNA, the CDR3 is TGTGCCAGCAGCCCCTCGGCTAGGGGGCTTGAAAAACTGTTTTTT.

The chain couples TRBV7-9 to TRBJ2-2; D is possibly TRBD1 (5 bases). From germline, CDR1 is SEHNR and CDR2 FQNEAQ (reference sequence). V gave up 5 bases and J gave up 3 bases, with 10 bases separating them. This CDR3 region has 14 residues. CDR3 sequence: CASSPRQHTGELFF. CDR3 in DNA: TGTGCCAGCAGCCCCCGACAGCACACCGGGGAGCTGTTTTTT.

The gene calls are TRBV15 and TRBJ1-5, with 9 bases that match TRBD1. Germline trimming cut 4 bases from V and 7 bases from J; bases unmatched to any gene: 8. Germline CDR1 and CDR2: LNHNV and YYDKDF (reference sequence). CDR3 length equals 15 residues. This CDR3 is CATSTGDRGAQPQHF. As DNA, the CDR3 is TGTGCCACCAGCACAGGCGACAGGGGGGCACAGCCCCAGCATTTT.